A selection of T cell receptor beta chains follows, all from one sample in a study of CD8+CD57+ T cells in acquired aplastic anemia. TCRdb processed the reads anew with MiXCR; each CDR3 protein has one entry. Found here are under 250,000 distinct CDR3 sequences, approximately 35% of them singletons; the top ten hold 0.95% to 1.2%. Sequencing was carried out using sorted CD4+, CD8+, or CD8+CD57+ T cells (not recorded which) from PBMCs. These receptors all come from a human donor in good health, serving as a control. Both conserved end residues are trimmed from each CDR3.

v_call	j_call	cdr3_aa
TRBV20-1	TRBJ2-3	SARQRFREGTDTQY
TRBV7-2	TRBJ1-1	ASSLGPTEPRPAF
TRBV20-1	TRBJ1-2	SAKPGNYGYT
TRBV12-3/TRBV12-4	TRBJ2-3	ASSLVTSGWAQY
TRBV29-1	TRBJ1-2	SVFLLGREDYGYT
TRBV25-1	TRBJ2-1	ASSEWGNYNEQF
TRBV27	TRBJ2-3	ASRDSPLLSQY
TRBV2	TRBJ2-7	ASSEDSSGTGSYEQY
TRBV12-3/TRBV12-4	TRBJ1-6	ASSFMGYNSPLH
TRBV7-2	TRBJ2-7	ASSSVAGGPYEQY
TRBV2	TRBJ1-4	ASETNRGGYEKLF
TRBV6-5	TRBJ2-2	ASSSLGGVLNLF
TRBV30	TRBJ1-2	ASPTRTGGSNYGYT
TRBV7-2	TRBJ2-7	ASSPREGPYEQY
TRBV5-1	TRBJ1-5	ASSLDTNSNQPQH
TRBV19	TRBJ1-2	ASKWGTTYGYT
TRBV7-9	TRBJ2-7	ASSEGQSYEQY
TRBV4-2	TRBJ2-3	ASSPRGSGPPLDTDTQY
TRBV11-2	TRBJ1-6	ASSFKGTYNSPLH
TRBV20-1	TRBJ2-5	SARLAGGQRETQY
TRBV5-4	TRBJ2-1	ASSLVGLADTYNEQF
TRBV2	TRBJ2-1	ASSGQGPFGEQF
TRBV5-1	TRBJ2-7	ASSLNLAGGPSSYEQY
TRBV7-9	TRBJ2-6	AWKESSTVLT
TRBV25-1	TRBJ2-1	ASSAPSGGLRYEQF
TRBV9	TRBJ2-3	ASSRTSASTDTQY
TRBV12-3/TRBV12-4	TRBJ2-5	ASSLVGRSLTQY
TRBV2	TRBJ1-1	ASGASGTGNTEAF
TRBV2	TRBJ2-1	ASSGGGETSKAF
TRBV2	TRBJ2-7	AGGISYEQY
TRBV7-9	TRBJ1-1	ASKRSGDTEAF
TRBV7-3	TRBJ1-6	ASSYDSSYNSPLH
TRBV11-1	TRBJ1-2	ASSLSTGVLTANYGYT
TRBV6-2/TRBV6-3	TRBJ2-1	ASSSQDDRTSGRPIGEQF
TRBV11-1	TRBJ2-7	ASSSKEPGHRYEQY
TRBV29-1	TRBJ1-1	SVEGVSNTEAF
TRBV24-1	TRBJ1-4	ATSETGTQDNEKLF
TRBV2	TRBJ2-7	ASRGQTDYEQY
TRBV14	TRBJ2-1	ASSQDSLAGGWPYNEQF
TRBV24-1	TRBJ2-3	ATSGAPTSGGVTDTQY
TRBV14	TRBJ2-1	ASSQERGAPYNEQF
TRBV7-2	TRBJ2-1	ASSLGGTGDYSEQF
TRBV24-1	TRBJ2-2	ATSDFAGDYTGELF
TRBV3-1	TRBJ2-7	ASSQSNDYEQY
TRBV19	TRBJ2-7	ASSFGTSGTYEQY
TRBV6-1	TRBJ2-1	ASSPGTSGTYNEQF
TRBV29-1	TRBJ2-5	SVQHRGQETQY